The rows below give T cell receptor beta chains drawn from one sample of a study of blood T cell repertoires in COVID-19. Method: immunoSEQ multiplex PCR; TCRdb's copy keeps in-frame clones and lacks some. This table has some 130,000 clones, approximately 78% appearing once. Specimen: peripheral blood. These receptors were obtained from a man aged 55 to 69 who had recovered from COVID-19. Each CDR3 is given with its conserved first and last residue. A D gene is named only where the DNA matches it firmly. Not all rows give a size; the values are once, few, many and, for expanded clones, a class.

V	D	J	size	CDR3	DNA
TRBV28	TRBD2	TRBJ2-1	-	CASSPLGTSGPTEQFF	TGTGCCAGCAGTCCCCTCGGAACTAGCGGACCGACTGAGCAGTTCTTC
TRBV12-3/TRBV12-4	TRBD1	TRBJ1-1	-	CAIGGTGATQAFF	TGTGCCATTGGAGGGACAGGGGCAACCCAAGCTTTCTTT
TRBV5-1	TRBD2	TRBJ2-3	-	CASSLALAGTTDTQYF	TGCGCCAGCAGCTTGGCACTAGCGGGGACCACAGATACGCAGTATTTT
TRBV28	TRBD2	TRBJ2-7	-	CASSLGGRGVYEQYF	TGTGCCAGCAGTTTAGGGGGGAGGGGCGTATACGAGCAGTACTTC
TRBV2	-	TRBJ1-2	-	CASSEAGPFDYGYTF	TGTGCCAGCAGTGAAGCGGGGCCTTTTGACTATGGCTACACCTTC
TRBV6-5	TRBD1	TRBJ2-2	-	CASTRTGVTGELFF	TGTGCCAGCACCAGGACAGGGGTCACCGGGGAGCTGTTTTTT
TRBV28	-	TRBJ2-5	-	CASSSILAFQETQYF	TGTGCCAGCAGTTCTATACTAGCCTTCCAAGAGACCCAGTACTTC
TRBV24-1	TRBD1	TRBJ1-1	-	CASRGQGNTEAFF	TGTGCCTCCAGGGGGCAGGGGAACACTGAAGCTTTCTTT
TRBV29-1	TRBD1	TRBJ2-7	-	CSVGQGADEQYF	TGCAGCGTTGGACAGGGGGCGGACGAGCAGTACTTC
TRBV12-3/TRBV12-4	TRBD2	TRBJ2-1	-	CASGLAGANEQFF	TGTGCCAGCGGACTAGCGGGAGCAAATGAGCAGTTCTTC
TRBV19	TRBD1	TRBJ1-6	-	CASSEGTADNSPLHF	TGTGCCAGTAGCGAAGGGACAGCGGATAATTCACCCCTCCACTTT
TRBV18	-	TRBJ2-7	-	CASSPPIQGVYEQYF	TGTGCCAGCTCACCACCGATCCAGGGTGTGTACGAGCAGTACTTC
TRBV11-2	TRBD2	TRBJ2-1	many	CASSVRGAGGEQFF	TGTGCCAGCAGCGTGAGGGGGGCGGGGGGCGAGCAGTTCTTC
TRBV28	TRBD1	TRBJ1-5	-	CASSFLTGGGQPQHF	TGTGCCAGCAGTTTTCTGACAGGGGGAGGACAGCCCCAGCATTTT
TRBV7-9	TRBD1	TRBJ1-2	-	CASSLAATGGATHGYTF	TGTGCCAGCAGCTTAGCGGCCACAGGGGGCGCAACACATGGCTACACCTTC
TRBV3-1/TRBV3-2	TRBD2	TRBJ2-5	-	CASSQVSGGRGETQYF	TGTGCCAGCAGCCAAGTCAGCGGGGGACGAGGAGAGACCCAGTACTTC
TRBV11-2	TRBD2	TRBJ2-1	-	CASSPLWTSGYNEQFF	TGTGCCAGCAGCCCACTCTGGACTAGCGGATACAATGAGCAGTTCTTC
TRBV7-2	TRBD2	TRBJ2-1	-	CASSLLAGGDEQFF	TGTGCCAGCAGCTTACTAGCGGGGGGCGATGAGCAGTTCTTC